A selection of T cell receptor beta chains follows, all from one sample in a study of OX40 agonist ivuxolimab in advanced cancers. Profiled with immunoSEQ multiplex PCR; TCRdb holds only in-frame clones, not every one. Of about 74,000 clones listed, roughly 90% are singletons. The specimen comprised CD4+ or CD8+ T cells sorted from blood, sampled in a trial of the OX40 agonist ivuxolimab. These receptors came from an adult with an advanced solid tumor such as melanoma, head and neck, liver or kidney cancer. Each CDR3 is given with its conserved first and last residue.

TRBJ2-1 | TRBV28 | CASSPNGQGAIEQFF
TRBJ1-5 | TRBV7-2 | CASSRPDRDNQPQHF
TRBJ2-1 | TRBV9 | CASSPGAGGRNEQFF
TRBJ2-5 | TRBV5-1 | CASSLAQGQETQYF
TRBJ2-1 | TRBV11-2 | CASSARREGFTSYNEQFF
TRBJ2-5 | TRBV5-1 | CASSKGGTQETQYF
TRBJ2-1 | TRBV7-9 | CASTGWDGFDNNEQFF
NA | TRBV9 | CASSVGVGSSYEQYF
TRBJ2-7 | TRBV5-1 | CASSSRTGPSYEQYF
TRBJ2-1 | TRBV30 | CAWSVGLAGEQFF
TRBJ2-7 | TRBV5-5 | CASSHRGQGPYEQYF
TRBJ2-7 | TRBV4-2 | CASSQGTLSYEQYF
TRBJ2-6 | TRBV27 | CASSRQGATTSSGANVLTF
TRBJ1-4 | TRBV5-8 | CASSQRVNEKLFF
TRBJ1-4 | TRBV18 | CASSRRQGNEKLFF
TRBJ1-2 | TRBV6-1 | CASRSGAGGYTF
TRBJ1-2 | TRBV4-1 | CASTRGQGTGNYGYTF
TRBJ2-3 | TRBV2 | CASRLAGGLPDTQYF
TRBJ2-3 | TRBV6-6 | CASYGTGSTDTQYF
TRBJ1-1 | TRBV27 | CASSPLQGVYTEAFF
TRBJ2-1 | TRBV7-2 | CASSPRRERVWEQFF
TRBJ2-1 | TRBV9 | CASSPWTSGSNEQFF
TRBJ2-3 | TRBV27 | CASSDNRQGGLRAGDTQYF
TRBJ2-3 | TRBV19 | CASSVKTGTGTTDTQYF
TRBJ2-3 | TRBV5-1 | CASSLGQGFTDTQYF
TRBJ2-7 | TRBV27 | CASSPGGLYEQYF
TRBJ2-7 | TRBV10-3 | CAIGTGPGDEQYF
TRBJ2-5 | TRBV6-5 | CASSYSFAQQETQYF
TRBJ2-1 | TRBV19 | CASSSAPKGRSYNEQFF
TRBJ2-1 | TRBV5-1 | CASSLWLAGGTMDEQFF
TRBJ2-7 | TRBV11-2 | CASSLVGSGRSHSYEQYF
TRBJ1-3 | TRBV2 | CASSEASQRNTIYF
TRBJ1-4 | TRBV5-1 | CASSPKTGATNEKLFF
TRBJ2-7 | TRBV6-6 | CASSYDGQGVHEQYF
TRBJ1-2 | TRBV7-2 | CASSSRNYGYTF
TRBJ2-5 | TRBV4-2 | CASSDRTSGSQETQYF
TRBJ2-7 | TRBV19 | CASSVSGRPLEQYF
TRBJ2-7 | TRBV7-8 | CASSLWGTYEQYF
TRBJ1-2 | TRBV28 | CASSLGATGGYGYTF